This T cell receptor (beta chain) was identified in a study of cytomegalovirus exposure and HLA in healthy donors. Study summary: The Caucasian-associated ancestry cluster held 65% to 85% of 398 genotyped donors.

CDR3 length equals 13 residues. V gave up 1 base and J gave up 5 bases, with 10 bases separating them. Germline CDR1 reads SGHDT; CDR2 reads YYEEEE. 13 Jbeta primers and 60 Vbeta primers were used for the PCR. As originally analysed: Approximately 11 million of the roughly 80 million unique TCR beta chains counted in a later analysis were shared. The data were produced by immunoSEQ multiplex PCR, yet TCRdb's version contains in-frame clones alone and is incomplete. The D gene and trimming were derived from the DNA, and the V and J assignments and clone size from that table. The table shows fewer than 85,000 clones, with 78% occurring only once. This clone was seen a few times. Its antigen remains unknown. Regarding the study as a whole: Several of the most significant clusters were apparently associated with common viral pathogens in a later analysis. Accurate HLA-A and HLA-B prediction from TCR beta sequences was reported for most subjects.

The sequence derives from a male donor in good health and CMV-seropositive. Sequenced input: PBMCs. The chain joins TRBV5-6 to TRBJ2-7; a possible D gene is TRBD1 (5 bases). Written as DNA, the CDR3 is TGTGCCAGCAGCTTGTCAGGGAACCACGAGCAGTACTTC. The encoded protein is CASSLSGNHEQYF.